Shown below are 11 T cell receptor beta chains from a single sample sequenced in a study of shared clonotypes between healthy human individuals. Using immunoSEQ multiplex PCR, the repertoire was profiled, and TCRdb retains in-frame clones only, with some absent. Seen here are some 690,000 clones, about nine tenths observed once, and the top ten hold 34%. What was sequenced was memory CD8+ T cells from PBMCs. Subset in this sample: CD45RO+ cells pooled with CCR7-negative TemRA cells. The receptor source for this set is a man younger than 35 in good health. Some clones in this sample may be carry-over from other donors' samples.

The count of this clone is one. This sequence joins TRBV10-1 and TRBJ1-3, with 10 bases matching TRBD1. The V gene's germline CDR1 is WNHNN and CDR2 SYGVQD (reference sequence). The trim removed 3 bases at V and 0 bases at J, leaving 26 bases unmatched. CDR3 length: 24 amino acids. The CDR3 DNA follows: TGCGCCAGCAGTGATCTCGTCCGGGACAGGGGTTTTGTATGGTTCTCATACTCTGGAAACACCATATATTTT. It specifies CASSDLVRDRGFVWFSYSGNTIYF.

This clone has a single count. The genes are TRBV6-4 and TRBJ1-2; TRBD1 is a possible D gene (5 bases). The CDR3 extends over 14 amino acids. Trimming cost V 5 bases and J 8 bases, with 18 bases left between them. Germline loops: CDR1 MRHNA, CDR2 SNTAGT. The CDR3 sequence is CASSIFAGGSGYTF. The CDR3, as DNA: TGTGCCAGCAGTATCTTCGCGGGGGGATCGGGCTACACCTTC.

The chain is built from TRBV19 and TRBJ2-1; 11 nucleotides align to TRBD2. J gave up 9 bases and V 3 bases, and 4 bases lay outside the gene matches. The CDR3 runs to 14 residues. Germline V gene data show CDR1 as LNHDA and CDR2 as SQIVND (reference sequence). CDR3 loop: CASSIRLAGLEQFF. CDR3 coding DNA: TGTGCCAGTAGTATCCGACTAGCGGGACTTGAGCAGTTCTTC.

This clone appeared a single time. The chain links TRBV7-6 to TRBJ2-1; 14 positions match TRBD2. J lost 7 bases, V lost 7 bases, and 12 bases had no gene match. This CDR3 comprises 17 residues. Germline CDR1 reads SGHVS; CDR2 reads FNYEAQ. In DNA form, the CDR3 reads TGTGCCAGCATCCAAGGAACCCGGACTAGCGGGAGGAATGAGCAGTTCTTC. The encoded protein is CASIQGTRTSGRNEQFF. Full variable domain (rest looked up from reference TRBV7-6 and TRBJ2-1): GAGVSQSPRYKVTKRGQDVALRCDPISGHVSLYWYRQALGQGPEFLTYFNYEAQQDKSGLPNDRFSAERPEGSISTLTIQRTEQRDSAMYRCASIQGTRTSGRNEQFFGPGTRLTVL.

The V gene is TRBV5-1, the J gene TRBJ2-5; D is perhaps TRBD2 (5 bases). Trimming shortened V by 2 bases and J by 3 bases, and 17 bases separated the two germline ends. Germline CDR1 and CDR2: SGHRS and YFSETQ. The CDR3 runs to 16 residues. The DNA for the CDR3 is TGCGCCAGCAGCTTCAGTTTACGGGAACGGGAAGAGACCCAGTACTTC. Protein: CASSFSLREREETQYF.

This clone was seen a few times. V usage is TRBV11-2 and J usage is TRBJ1-4; no clear D gene. Between the trimmed V and J ends, which lost 5 bases and 12 bases, there was a span of 10 bases. The CDR3 is 11 residues long. Germline V gives CDR1 SGHAT, CDR2 FQNNGV. The CDR3 sequence is CASSLNAELFF. The CDR3 DNA reads as TGTGCCAGCAGCCTTAATGCGGAACTGTTTTTT.

The gene calls are TRBV5-1 and TRBJ2-2, with no clear D. Trimming stripped 3 bases from V and 5 bases from J, with 11 bases between. Germline V gene lookup returns CDR1 SGHRS and CDR2 YFSETQ. CDR3 size: 14 residues. This CDR3 is CASSYFSTTGELFF. As DNA, the CDR3 is TGCGCCAGCAGCTATTTTTCGACAACCGGGGAGCTGTTTTTT.

This clone has a handful of counts. The same CDR3 can be traced to other DNA sequences in this sample. The chain couples TRBV6-5 to TRBJ1-5; maybe TRBD1 (5 bases). There are 15 residues in the CDR3. Trimming removed 0 bases from V and 2 bases from J, with 8 bases in between. CDR1 is MNHEY and CDR2 is SVGAGI in the germline V gene. The CDR3, as DNA: TGTGCCAGCAGTTACTCGATAGGGGGCAATCAGCCCCAGCATTTT. This sequence encodes CASSYSIGGNQPQHF.

The chain uses TRBV7-8 and TRBJ2-3; TRBD1 might be the D (6 bases). The CDR3 length is 17 residues. The germline CDR1 and CDR2 sequences are SGHVS and FQNEAQ. V lost 1 base and J lost 6, with 20 bases in between. The CDR3 region is CASSLDWRQSGADTQYF. In DNA form, the CDR3 reads TGTGCCAGCAGCTTAGACTGGCGGCAATCAGGGGCGGATACGCAGTATTTT.

V usage is TRBV11-2 and J usage is TRBJ1-2; D remains unclear. The V end was cut by 3 bases, the J end by 2 bases, with 13 bases between. Germline V gene data show CDR1 as SGHAT and CDR2 as FQNNGV. The CDR3 is 15 residues long. Here the CDR3 reads CASSLRTGYNYGYTF. CDR3 sequence (DNA): TGTGCCAGCAGCTTGAGGACGGGCTACAACTATGGCTACACCTTC.

The V and J genes are TRBV27 and TRBJ2-3, with D tentatively TRBD1 (6 bases). Trimming took off 8 bases at V and 5 bases at J, with 17 bases between the two ends. This CDR3 has 14 amino acids. CDR1 is MNHEY and CDR2 is SMNVEV in the germline V gene (reference sequence). The CDR3 region has the DNA TGTGCCAGCCGGACAGCCGTCCCCGGAGATACGCAGTATTTT. Translation: CASRTAVPGDTQYF.